The entry that follows covers one TCR beta chain sequence. V was pared by 0 bases and J by 6 bases, with 10 bases between. The germline V gene has CDR1 SGDLS and CDR2 YYNGEE. The CDR3 runs 14 residues. This sample was taken from a study of blood T cell repertoires in COVID-19. Across the whole study: Specimens from acute and convalescent COVID-19 originated in the United States, Italy and Spain. Nucleic acid was either cDNA or gDNA, and it came from T cells, B-cell-depleted T cells, or PBMCs.

Per the original methods: For nucleated cells, counts were estimated from reference gene primer amplification. This table comes from immunoSEQ multiplex PCR, and its TCRdb copy is limited to in-frame clones, with some not included. That table furnishes V, J and clone size, whereas the DNA furnished D and trimming. The repertoire holds approximately 10,000 clones, with 65% to 90% as singletons. V usage is TRBV9 and J usage is TRBJ2-1, with a tentative D call TRBD2 (5 bases). The sequenced sample consisted of peripheral blood. The origin of this receptor is a human donor in a cohort sampled during active COVID-19. The DNA of the CDR3 is TGTGCCAGCAGCGTAGCGAGTCGGGGCAATGAGCAGTTCTTC. Protein product: CASSVASRGNEQFF.